These 28 T cell receptor beta chains came from one sample sequenced in a study of Ad26.COV2.S vaccination and SARS-CoV-2 variants. Treatment given: around 19 received Ad26.COV2.S at low or high dose, single or two shots; roughly five received placebo; per-sample allocation not given. It was on day 63 after the first vaccine or placebo injection that samples were taken. Sequencing used immunoSEQ multiplex PCR; TCRdb keeps in-frame clones, though not all of them. The sample has approximately 480,000 clones, around 88% seen once; the top ten hold about 13%. The specimen was peripheral blood, collected in a trial of Ad26.COV2.S vaccine versus placebo. These receptors were collected from a person aged 18-65 years who received the Ad26.COV2.S COVID-19 vaccine or a placebo.

This clone was counted once. The chain employs TRBV12-3 or TRBV12-4 and TRBJ1-1; D may be TRBD1 (6 bases). V was cut by 5 bases and J by 4 bases, with 11 bases left in between. This CDR3 contains 13 residues. CDR3 loop: CASSPGTFTEAFF. Here the CDR3 DNA reads TGTGCCAGCAGTCCCGGGACATTCACTGAAGCTTTCTTT.

The chain has TRBV27 and TRBJ2-6, with 7 nucleotides matching TRBD1. V lost 5 bases and J lost 4; bases outside the gene matches: 11. The CDR3 length is 17 residues. The V gene's germline CDR1 is MNHEY and CDR2 SMNVEV (reference sequence). The CDR3 DNA reads as TGTGCCAGCAGTGCGACAGGGACCTTGGCGGGGGCCAACGTCCTGACTTTC. It codes for CASSATGTLAGANVLTF.

This chain uses TRBV30 with TRBJ2-7; D may correspond to TRBD1 or TRBD2 (6 bases each). There are 17 residues in the CDR3. The germline V and J ends were trimmed by 2 bases and 1 base, with 21 bases remaining between them. CDR1 is GTSNPN and CDR2 is SVGIG in the germline V gene (reference sequence). The DNA of the CDR3 is TGTGCCTGGAGTAATTTTCAACAGGGACTTCGGTCCTACGAGCAGTACTTC. This encodes CAWSNFQQGLRSYEQYF.

This chain uses TRBV4-3 with TRBJ1-1; D gene ambiguous. Trimming cost V 1 base and J 4 bases, with 22 bases left between them. The CDR3 runs to 18 residues. Germline values: CDR1 LGHNA, CDR2 YSLEER. DNA of the CDR3: TGCGCCAGCAGCCAAGCTTATCCGTTTGTGCGAGAGGGCACTGAAGCTTTCTTT. Translated: CASSQAYPFVREGTEAFF.

CDR3 sequence: CASSTPPSGRKNEQFF. The CDR3 DNA follows: TGTGCCAGTAGTACCCCCCCTAGCGGGAGAAAGAATGAGCAGTTCTTC. V usage is TRBV19 and J usage is TRBJ2-1; 10 nucleotides align to TRBD2. The CDR3 totals 16 residues. J gave up 7 bases and V 4 bases, and 10 bases lay outside the gene matches. Germline values: CDR1 LNHDA, CDR2 SQIVND (reference sequence).

This chain links TRBV7-2 with TRBJ1-2, with 10 nucleotides matching TRBD1. Germline assignment: CDR1 SGHTA and CDR2 FQGNSA. CDR3 length: 16 residues. The ends lost 4 bases at V and 4 bases at J; junction bases unmatched: 9. In nucleotides, the CDR3 is TGTGCCAGCAGCTCAAGGACAGGGGGGCTCGGCTATGGCTACACCTTC. Translation gives CASSSRTGGLGYGYTF.

The chain employs TRBV19 and TRBJ2-3; 10 bases match TRBD2. CDR1 and CDR2 from the germline V gene are LNHDA and SQIVND (reference sequence). The CDR3 totals 13 residues. V was clipped by 7 bases and J by 11 bases; unmatched bases: 9. The CDR3: CASKPSGRGGQYF. For the CDR3, the DNA is TGTGCCAGTAAGCCTAGCGGGAGAGGTGGGCAGTATTTT.

The chain uses TRBV11-2 and TRBJ1-3; 9 nucleotides agree with TRBD1. CDR3 length equals 15 residues. Unmatched junction bases numbered 6, after V lost 5 bases and J lost 4 bases. In germline, CDR1 is SGHAT, CDR2 FQNNGV. CDR3 in amino acids: CASSPGTGPGNTIYF. The CDR3 region has the DNA TGTGCCAGCAGCCCGGGGACAGGGCCCGGAAACACCATATATTTT. The variable domain in full, completed from reference TRBV11-2 and TRBJ1-3, reads EAGVAQSPRYKIIEKRQSVAFWCNPISGHATLYWYQQILGQGPKLLIQFQNNGVVDDSQLPKDRFSAERLKGVDSTLKIQPAKLEDSAVYLCASSPGTGPGNTIYFGEGSWLTVV.

Ten or more counts support this clone. V and J are TRBV19 and TRBJ2-7; D perhaps matches TRBD1 (6 bases). This CDR3 is built from 14 residues. Germline V gene lookup returns CDR1 LNHDA and CDR2 SQIVND (reference sequence). V was trimmed by 7 bases and J by 0 bases, leaving 13 bases between them. CDR3 DNA sequence: TGTGCCAGTACCCAAGACAGGAGCTCCTACGAGCAGTACTTC. It specifies CASTQDRSSYEQYF.

This chain joins TRBV15 and TRBJ2-6; no definite D call. The CDR3 sequence is 12 residues long. The V end was cut by 8 bases, the J end by 3 bases, with 5 bases between. CDR1 LNHNV and CDR2 YYDKDF come from the germline V gene (reference sequence). The CDR3 reads CATLDGANVLTF. The DNA for the CDR3 is TGTGCCACCCTTGATGGGGCCAACGTCCTGACTTTC. The variable domain in full, with the rest retrieved from reference TRBV15 and TRBJ2-6, is DAMVIQNPRYQVTQFGKPVTLSCSQTLNHNVMYWYQQKSSQAPKLLFHYYDKDFNNEADTPDNFQSRRPNTSFCFLDIRSPGLGDTAMYLCATLDGANVLTFGAGSRLTVL.

Here the CDR3 reads CASSPGQGGGANYGYTF. CDR3 nucleotide sequence: TGTGCCAGCAGCCCGGGACAGGGGGGAGGAGCTAACTATGGCTACACCTTC. The V gene is TRBV5-4, the J gene TRBJ1-2; 11 bases agree with TRBD1. The V segment lost 4 bases and the J segment 0 bases; nucleotides outside the gene matches: 8. CDR3 length equals 17 residues. Germline V CDR1 and CDR2: SGHNT, YYREEE (reference sequence).

This clone showed up just a few times. This sequence joins TRBV7-2 and TRBJ1-2; 10 bases fit TRBD1. Losses at the gene ends were 4 bases for V and 7 bases for J; bases not matched to a gene: 3. The CDR3 is 13 residues long. Germline V lookup: CDR1 SGHTA, CDR2 FQGNSA. CDR3 sequence (DNA): TGTGCCAGCAGCTACCGGGACAGGGGTGGCTACACCTTC. Translated, it gives CASSYRDRGGYTF.

The J gene is TRBJ1-5, the V gene TRBV19; TRBD1 agrees at 7 bases. This CDR3 is built from 13 residues. The germline V gene encodes CDR1 LNHDA and CDR2 SQIVND (reference sequence). Trimming removed 5 bases from V and 9 bases from J; junction bases left unmatched: 7. The CDR3 region is CASSADRVSPQHF. The CDR3 nucleotides are TGTGCCAGTAGTGCCGACAGGGTATCGCCCCAGCATTTT.

Details on this clone: Other DNA variants within this sample encode the same CDR3. The chain combines TRBV5-4 with TRBJ2-2; D is undetermined. Germline loops: CDR1 SGHNT, CDR2 YYREEE (reference sequence). V shed 0 bases and J shed 0 bases, with 6 bases lying between them. The CDR3 covers 15 residues. Written as DNA, the CDR3 is TGTGCCAGCAGCTTGGTGGGCGCGAACACCGGGGAGCTGTTTTTT. Translation gives CASSLVGANTGELFF.

The chain joins TRBV5-4 to TRBJ1-2; D unresolved. This CDR3 has 12 amino acids. The V gene's germline CDR1 is SGHNT and CDR2 YYREEE (reference sequence). V was pared by 1 base and J by 8 bases, with 9 bases between. Here the CDR3 DNA reads TGTGCCAGCAGCTTGCCTAATACCGGCTACACCTTC. The encoded protein is CASSLPNTGYTF.

J is TRBJ2-1 and V is TRBV6-2 or TRBV6-3, with 11 nucleotides matching TRBD2. Germline V gene lookup returns CDR1 MNHEY and CDR2 SVGEGT. The CDR3 covers 18 residues. The junction had 15 bases not matched to a gene; V was cut back by 4 bases and J by 7 bases. CDR3 protein: CASSFPGITSGSGNEQFF. In DNA form, the CDR3 reads TGTGCCAGCAGTTTCCCCGGGATTACTAGCGGGAGTGGGAATGAGCAGTTCTTC.

This rearrangement joins TRBV19 to TRBJ2-1; 8 bases agree with TRBD2. V lost 0 bases, J lost 7 bases, and 5 bases stayed unmatched. Germline assignment: CDR1 LNHDA and CDR2 SQIVND (reference sequence). The CDR3 extends over 15 amino acids. This CDR3 reads CASSIDAGGGNEQFF. The CDR3 nucleotides are TGTGCCAGTAGTATAGACGCGGGAGGCGGGAATGAGCAGTTCTTC.

The gene calls are TRBV9 and TRBJ2-5; D unresolved. V gave up 2 bases and J gave up 2 bases, with 7 bases separating them. CDR3 length: 13 amino acids. From germline, CDR1 is SGDLS and CDR2 YYNGEE. The CDR3 DNA reads TGTGCCAGCAGCGTTCCCCAGCAAGAGACCCAGTACTTC. This encodes CASSVPQQETQYF.

The rearrangement uses TRBV11-1 and TRBJ2-3; 11 nucleotides match TRBD1. Germline assignment: CDR1 SGHAT and CDR2 FQDESV (reference sequence). V was clipped by 6 bases and J by 4 bases; unmatched bases: 6. This CDR3 comprises 15 residues. The CDR3 here is CASRTGTGGADTQYF. The CDR3 DNA reads TGTGCCAGCAGAACCGGGACAGGGGGAGCAGATACGCAGTATTTT.

The rearrangement links TRBV3-1 (or the pseudogene TRBV3-2) to TRBJ1-1; TRBD1 might be the D (6 bases). Trimming pared 10 bases from V and 1 base from J, leaving 13 bases between. CDR3 size: 13 residues. Germline values: CDR1 LGHDT, CDR2 YNNKEL (reference sequence). In DNA form, the CDR3 reads TGTGCCACCGGGGGGCAGGGGAACACTGAAGCTTTCTTT. This encodes CATGGQGNTEAFF.

This CDR3 reads CASRPGQGFVEQYF. In nucleotides, the CDR3 is TGTGCCAGCAGGCCGGGACAGGGGTTCGTCGAGCAGTACTTC. The chain has TRBV2 and TRBJ2-7; 10 nucleotides agree with TRBD1. The junction had 8 bases not matched to a gene; V was cut back by 6 bases and J by 6 bases. The CDR3 has 14 amino acids. The germline V gene encodes CDR1 SNHLY and CDR2 FYNNEI.

The chain recombines TRBV20-1 with TRBJ2-1; D may be TRBD2 (5 bases). Germline-derived CDR1 and CDR2 are DFQATT and SNEGSKA (reference sequence). The CDR3 covers 11 residues. Trimming took 3 bases from V and 10 from J, leaving 10 bases between them. DNA for the CDR3: TGCAGTGCTAGGGGAGTTTGGGAGCAGTTCTTC. Amino acid sequence: CSARGVWEQFF.

CDR3 DNA: TGTGCCAGCAGATCCACAGCTCTCCCTCAGCCCCAGCATTTT. Its protein product is CASRSTALPQPQHF. The chain carries TRBV6-5 and TRBJ1-5, with no clear D. The germline V and J ends were trimmed by 6 bases and 6 bases, with 15 bases remaining between them. In germline, CDR1 is MNHEY, CDR2 SVGAGI. The CDR3 is 14 amino acids.

The V call is TRBV7-9, the J call TRBJ2-7, with D unresolved. Germline V lookup: CDR1 SEHNR, CDR2 FQNEAQ (reference sequence). The CDR3 consists of 13 residues. Deletions cut 5 bases from V and 5 bases from J, with 13 bases between. This chain's CDR3 is CASSPSRLHEQYF. In DNA form, the CDR3 reads TGTGCCAGCAGCCCCTCCAGGCTACACGAGCAGTACTTC.

Ten or more counts support this clone. V usage is TRBV27 and J usage is TRBJ1-5, with 8 bases lining up with TRBD1. The CDR3 contains 16 residues. The ends lost 4 bases at V and 4 bases at J; junction bases unmatched: 9. Germline V gene sequence: CDR1 MNHEY, CDR2 SMNVEV (reference sequence). The CDR3 DNA sequence: TGTGCCAGCAGTTCCCTTACAGGGGGGGTAAATCAGCCCCAGCATTTT. Encoded protein: CASSSLTGGVNQPQHF.

The chain employs TRBV28 and TRBJ2-7, with TRBD2 identical over 9 bases. V lost 6 bases, J lost 6 bases, and 12 bases stayed unmatched. The CDR3 contains 15 residues. From germline, CDR1 is MDHEN and CDR2 SYDVKM. CDR3 region: CASSTWRSGSPEQYF. For the CDR3, the DNA is TGTGCCAGCAGCACATGGCGTAGCGGGAGTCCCGAGCAGTACTTC.

V gene TRBV9 combines with J gene TRBJ1-6; D unclear. With 0 bases removed from V and 5 bases from J, the gap between germline ends came to 9 bases. The CDR3 consists of 15 residues. Germline V CDR1 and CDR2: SGDLS, YYNGEE. In DNA form, the CDR3 reads TGTGCCAGCAGCGTAGGTGGAGGAAATAATTCACCCCTCCACTTT. Its protein is CASSVGGGNNSPLHF.

In this sample, this clone turned up a few times. The rearrangement links TRBV7-9 to TRBJ1-6; D might be TRBD1 (5 bases). CDR1 SEHNR and CDR2 FQNEAQ come from the germline V gene (reference sequence). The CDR3 spans 14 residues. Between the trimmed V and J ends, which lost 3 bases and 8 bases, there was a span of 11 bases. CDR3 protein: CASSLGQNHSPLHF. The CDR3 DNA sequence: TGTGCCAGCAGCTTGGGGCAGAACCATTCACCCCTCCACTTT.